These 20 T cell receptor beta chains share one sample of origin, sequenced in a study of human T cells and chemical hapten exposure. TCRdb reprocessed the RACE reads with MiXCR, giving one entry per CDR3 protein. The sample carries a few hundred thousand distinct CDR3 sequences, around 5.5% recorded once. Time point denoted: pre-sensitization, week 0. The treatment was: therapeutic diphenylcyclopropenone sensitization with weekly scalp DPC. Sequencing was performed on whole blood, taken in connection with sensitization to the hapten diphenylcyclopropenone (DPC). Source of these receptors: a woman under 30 with alopecia areata. Some clones in this sample may be carry-over from other donors' samples.

The genes are TRBV6-1 and TRBJ1-3; D ambiguous. V was shortened by 2 bases and J by 0 bases, with 11 bases between the two germline ends. CDR1 MNHNS and CDR2 SASEGT come from the germline V gene. CDR3 size: 16 residues. The CDR3 sequence is CASSEQVLSSGNTIYF. The CDR3 nucleotides are TGTGCCAGCAGTGAACAAGTTTTGAGCTCTGGAAACACCATATATTTT.

The V call is TRBV5-6, the J call TRBJ1-2, with unresolved D. The V end lost 4 bases, the J end lost 1 base, and 14 bases lay between the germline ends. The CDR3 spans 15 residues. CDR1 is SGHDT and CDR2 is YYEEEE in the germline V gene. In DNA, the CDR3 is TGTGCCAGCAGCCCCGCGGCGGGGAATAACTATGGCTACACCTTC. Translation: CASSPAAGNNYGYTF.

This clonotype appeared a few times. The V and J genes are TRBV6-6 and TRBJ1-5; 7 bases align to TRBD1. Looked up from germline, CDR1 is MNHNY and CDR2 is SVGAGI (reference sequence). V was clipped by 0 bases and J by 3 bases; unmatched bases: 5. The CDR3 runs to 16 residues. This CDR3 reads CASSYSQGGYNQPQHF. As DNA, the CDR3 is TGTGCCAGCAGTTACTCGCAAGGGGGCTACAATCAGCCCCAGCATTTT.

This clonotype appeared many times. The chain recombines TRBV27 with TRBJ1-6; D not certain. The germline V and J ends were trimmed by 7 bases and 4 bases, with 5 bases remaining between them. Germline V gene lookup returns CDR1 MNHEY and CDR2 SMNVEV (reference sequence). The CDR3 has 12 residues. CDR3 DNA sequence: TGTGCCAGCAAGGCTTATAATTCACCCCTCCACTTT. As protein: CASKAYNSPLHF.

To note about this clonotype: The junction departs from the called germline gene at one end, perhaps through a read error. The rearrangement uses TRBV7-2 and TRBJ1-4; the match to TRBD1 covers 7 bases. Per the germline V gene, CDR1 is SGHTA and CDR2 is FQGNSA. CDR3 length: 14 residues. In DNA, the CDR3 is TGTGCCAGCGGCTTAGGTTTAACAGGGGACAAACTGTTTTTT. Its translation: CASGLGLTGDKLFF.

This clonotype was detected ten times or more. This chain links TRBV27 with TRBJ1-5; 10 bases are a match to TRBD1. V lost 4 bases to trimming and J lost 3 bases; unmatched junction nucleotides: 15. The germline CDR1 and CDR2 sequences are MNHEY and SMNVEV (reference sequence). The CDR3 runs to 19 residues. CDR3 protein: CASSSFAELGTGVNQPQHF. As DNA, the CDR3 is TGTGCCAGCAGTTCTTTTGCCGAGCTTGGGACAGGGGTCAATCAGCCCCAGCATTTT.

The chain has TRBV4-3 and TRBJ2-7, with 8 bases identical to TRBD2. This CDR3 has 18 residues. In germline, CDR1 is LGHNA, CDR2 YSLEER. J gave up 2 bases and V 0 bases, and 12 bases lay outside the gene matches. CDR3 residues: CASSQEVAGKHTTYEQYF. In nucleotides, the CDR3 is TGCGCCAGCAGCCAAGAGGTAGCGGGGAAACATACCACCTACGAGCAGTACTTC.

Ten or more counts support this clonotype. The genes are TRBV10-3 and TRBJ2-1; D is unresolved. The CDR3 consists of 13 residues. The V and J ends lost 7 bases and 7 bases respectively, with 14 bases between them. Germline V CDR1 and CDR2: ENHRY, SYGVKD. The CDR3: CAINPSLGNEQFF. Written as DNA, the CDR3 is TGTGCCATCAACCCCTCGCTAGGGAATGAGCAGTTCTTC.

The chain carries TRBV20-1 and TRBJ2-7, with 11 bases identical to TRBD2. The germline CDR1 and CDR2 sequences are DFQATT and SNEGSKA (reference sequence). This CDR3 comprises 15 residues. Germline trimming cut 6 bases from V and 4 bases from J; bases unmatched to any gene: 11. CDR3 bases: TGCAGTGCACCTAATCTAGCGGGGGGCGCTTACGAGCAGTACTTC. As protein: CSAPNLAGGAYEQYF.

The V call is TRBV5-1, the J call TRBJ2-2; perhaps TRBD2 as D (6 bases). V lost 0 bases to trimming and J lost 5 bases, with 14 bases between them. CDR3 size: 16 residues. The germline gives CDR1 SGHRS, CDR2 YFSETQ. The CDR3 DNA reads TGCGCCAGCAGCTTGGCCGGGGAGGTGGTGACCGGGGAGCTGTTTTTT. Encoded protein: CASSLAGEVVTGELFF.

In this sample, this clonotype turned up once. The chain recombines TRBV7-2 with TRBJ1-5; TRBD1 might be the D (5 bases). Per the germline V gene, CDR1 is SGHTA and CDR2 is FQGNSA. CDR3 length: 15 residues. V gave up 5 bases and J gave up 5 bases, with 16 bases separating them. The CDR3 region is CASSTSWGTDQPQHF. CDR3 sequence (DNA): TGTGCCAGCAGCACCAGCTGGGGGACCGATCAGCCCCAGCATTTT.

This clonotype came up many times. V gene TRBV29-1 combines with J gene TRBJ2-3, with D possibly TRBD2 on 6 matching bases. CDR3 length: 14 amino acids. In germline, CDR1 is SQVTM, CDR2 ANQGSEA. Trimming shortened V by 7 bases and J by 0 bases, and 14 bases separated the two germline ends. CDR3 DNA: TGCAGCGCCGGGGGTCTAGCTAGCACAGATACGCAGTATTTT. Its protein product is CSAGGLASTDTQYF.

At least ten counts were recorded for this clonotype. The rearrangement joins TRBV6-4 to TRBJ2-3, with TRBD2 matching over 8 bases. This CDR3 comprises 15 residues. V shed 6 bases, J shed 5 bases, and the junction held 10 bases outside the gene matches. Per the germline V gene, CDR1 is MRHNA and CDR2 is SNTAGT. The CDR3 DNA reads TGTGCCAGCAGCCATAGCGGGGAAGGTGGAGATACGCAGTATTTT. It codes for CASSHSGEGGDTQYF.

The sample holds many counts of this clonotype. V is TRBV28 and J is TRBJ2-2; no definite D call. Per germline, CDR1 MDHEN and CDR2 SYDVKM. The CDR3 has 14 residues. V lost 1 base to trimming and J lost 4 bases, with 7 bases between them. In DNA form, the CDR3 reads TGTGCCAGCAGTTTATATAGGGTCACCGGGGAGCTGTTTTTT. This codes for CASSLYRVTGELFF.

This clonotype has more than one count but fewer than ten. The chain joins TRBV20-1 to TRBJ2-3; D possibly uses TRBD1 or TRBD2 (5 bases each). The germline V gene encodes CDR1 DFQATT and CDR2 SNEGSKA (reference sequence). Trimming left V 3 bases short and J 1 base short, with 11 bases between. The CDR3 is 14 amino acids. The DNA of the CDR3 is TGCAGTGCTAGGAAGGTGGGGGGCACAGATACGCAGTATTTT. This encodes CSARKVGGTDTQYF.

This clonotype was picked up many times. The chain's CDR3 is CASSQDPSGVRQPQHF. The CDR3 DNA reads TGCGCCAGCAGCCAAGACCCCTCAGGGGTGAGGCAGCCCCAGCATTTT. The chain recombines TRBV4-1 with TRBJ1-5; a weak D match, TRBD1 (6 bases). Trimming cost V 0 bases and J 7 bases, with 16 bases left between them. There are 16 residues in the CDR3. From germline, CDR1 is MGHRA and CDR2 YSYEKL.

The rearrangement links TRBV6-6 to TRBJ1-5; a possible D gene is TRBD1 (5 bases). Trimming stripped 5 bases from V and 3 bases from J, with 14 bases between. The CDR3 runs 15 residues. Looked up from germline, CDR1 is MNHNY and CDR2 is SVGAGI (reference sequence). This CDR3 reads CASSTMTGLNQPQHF. CDR3 sequence (DNA): TGTGCCAGCAGTACTATGACGGGACTCAATCAGCCCCAGCATTTT.

This clonotype has only a few counts. Being one base from a much bigger clone, this may be a read error. The chain links TRBV7-2 to TRBJ1-1, with D hard to call. The length of the CDR3 is 13 residues. The V gene's germline CDR1 is SGHTA and CDR2 FQGNSA. Trimming stripped 2 bases from V and 0 bases from J, with 4 bases between. The chain's CDR3 is CASSLFMNTEAFF. CDR3 coding DNA: TGTGCCAGCAGCTTATTCATGAACACTGAAGCTTTCTTT.

This chain joins TRBV27 and TRBJ2-5; D tentatively reads TRBD1 or TRBD2 (5 bases each). Trimming removed 11 bases at V and 3 bases at J, with 22 bases between. Germline V gene data show CDR1 as MNHEY and CDR2 as SMNVEV (reference sequence). The length of the CDR3 is 15 residues. The CDR3 reads CAGFAGTVGKETQYF. The CDR3 DNA follows: TGTGCCGGCTTCGCCGGGACCGTCGGTAAAGAGACCCAGTACTTC.

Ten or more counts support this clonotype. The chain has TRBV12-3 or TRBV12-4 and TRBJ2-7, with TRBD1 identical over 12 bases. This CDR3 comprises 14 residues. V lost 6 bases to trimming and J lost 7 bases; unmatched junction nucleotides: 7. The CDR3 DNA sequence: TGTGCCAGCAGGCCGGGACAGGGGGCGGGGGAGCAGTACTTC. Its protein product is CASRPGQGAGEQYF.